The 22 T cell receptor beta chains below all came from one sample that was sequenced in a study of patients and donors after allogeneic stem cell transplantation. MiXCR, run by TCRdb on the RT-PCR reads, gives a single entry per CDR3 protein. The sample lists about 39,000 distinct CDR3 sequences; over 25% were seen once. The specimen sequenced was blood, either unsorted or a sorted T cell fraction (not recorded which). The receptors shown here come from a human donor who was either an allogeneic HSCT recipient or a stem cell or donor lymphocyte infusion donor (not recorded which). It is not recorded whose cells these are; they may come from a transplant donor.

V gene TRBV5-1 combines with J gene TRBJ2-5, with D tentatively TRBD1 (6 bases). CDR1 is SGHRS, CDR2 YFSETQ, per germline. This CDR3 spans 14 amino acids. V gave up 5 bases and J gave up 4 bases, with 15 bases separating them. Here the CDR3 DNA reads TGCGCCAGCAGGGTGTACCCACAGGGAGAGACCCAGTACTTC. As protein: CASRVYPQGETQYF.

The CDR3, as DNA: TGTGCCAGCAGTTACCTCGAAATATCGACTAGCGGGGCCCAAGAGACCCAGTACTTC. Amino acids: CASSYLEISTSGAQETQYF. The J gene is TRBJ2-5, the V gene TRBV6-2 or TRBV6-3, with 11 bases identical to TRBD2. Per germline, CDR1 MNHEY and CDR2 SVGEGT. The CDR3 consists of 19 residues. Trimming took 2 bases from V and 1 from J; bases not matched to a gene: 12.

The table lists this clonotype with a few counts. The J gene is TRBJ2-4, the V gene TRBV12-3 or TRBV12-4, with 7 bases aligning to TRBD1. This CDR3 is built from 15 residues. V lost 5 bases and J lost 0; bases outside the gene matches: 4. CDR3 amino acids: CASSRDSLAKNIQYF. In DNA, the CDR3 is TGTGCCAGCAGTAGGGACAGTCTAGCCAAAAACATTCAGTACTTC.

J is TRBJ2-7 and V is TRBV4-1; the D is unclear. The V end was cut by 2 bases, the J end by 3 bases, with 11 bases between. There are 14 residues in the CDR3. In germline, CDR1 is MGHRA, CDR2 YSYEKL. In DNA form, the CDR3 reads TGCGCCAGCAGCCAACTATCTTATAACTACGAGCAGTACTTC. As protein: CASSQLSYNYEQYF.

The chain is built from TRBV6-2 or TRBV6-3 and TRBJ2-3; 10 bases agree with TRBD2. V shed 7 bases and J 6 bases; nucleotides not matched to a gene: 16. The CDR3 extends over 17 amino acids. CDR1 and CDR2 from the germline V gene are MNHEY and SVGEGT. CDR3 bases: TGTGCCAGCACCAGGGCCTCTAGCGGGAGCGTCCTGGATACGCAGTATTTT. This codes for CASTRASSGSVLDTQYF.

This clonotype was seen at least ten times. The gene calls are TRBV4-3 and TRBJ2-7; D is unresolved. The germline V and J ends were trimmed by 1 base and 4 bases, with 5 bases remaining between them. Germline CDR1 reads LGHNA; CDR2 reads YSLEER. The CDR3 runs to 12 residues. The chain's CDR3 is CASSQGPYEQYF. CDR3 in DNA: TGCGCCAGCAGCCAAGGCCCGTACGAGCAGTACTTC.

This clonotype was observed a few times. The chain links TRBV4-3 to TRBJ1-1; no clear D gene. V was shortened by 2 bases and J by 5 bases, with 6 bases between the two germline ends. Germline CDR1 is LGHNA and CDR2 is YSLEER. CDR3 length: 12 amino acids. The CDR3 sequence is CASSQRRTEAFF. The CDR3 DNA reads TGCGCCAGCAGCCAACGTAGGACTGAAGCTTTCTTT.

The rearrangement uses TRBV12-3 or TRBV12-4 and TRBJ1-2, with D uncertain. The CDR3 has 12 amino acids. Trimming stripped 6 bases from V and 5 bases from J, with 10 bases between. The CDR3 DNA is TGTGCCAGCAGCGTGGACTGGTATGGCTACACCTTC. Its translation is CASSVDWYGYTF.

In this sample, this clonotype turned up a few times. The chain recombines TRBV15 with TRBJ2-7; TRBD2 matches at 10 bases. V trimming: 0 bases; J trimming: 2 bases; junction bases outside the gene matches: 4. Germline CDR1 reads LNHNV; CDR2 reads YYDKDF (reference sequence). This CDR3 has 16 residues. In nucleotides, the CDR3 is TGTGCCACCAGCAGAGACAGCGGGAGGGTGACCTACGAGCAGTACTTC. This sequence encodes CATSRDSGRVTYEQYF.

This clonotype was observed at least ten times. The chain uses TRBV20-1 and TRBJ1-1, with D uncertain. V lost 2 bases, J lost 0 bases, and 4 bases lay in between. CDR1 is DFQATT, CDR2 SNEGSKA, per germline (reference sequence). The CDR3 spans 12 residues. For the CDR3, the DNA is TGCAGTGCTAGAAAGATGAACACTGAAGCTTTCTTT. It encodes CSARKMNTEAFF.

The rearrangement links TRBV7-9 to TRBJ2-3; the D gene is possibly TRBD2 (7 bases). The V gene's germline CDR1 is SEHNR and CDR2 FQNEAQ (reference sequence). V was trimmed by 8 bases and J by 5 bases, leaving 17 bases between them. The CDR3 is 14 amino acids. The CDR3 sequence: CASQQGEREDTQYF. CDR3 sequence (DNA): TGTGCCAGCCAACAGGGAGAGCGGGAAGATACGCAGTATTTT.

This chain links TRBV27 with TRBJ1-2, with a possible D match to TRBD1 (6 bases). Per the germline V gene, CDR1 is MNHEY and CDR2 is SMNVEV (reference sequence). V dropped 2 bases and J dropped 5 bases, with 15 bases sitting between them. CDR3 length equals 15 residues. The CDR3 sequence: CASSLNAGRGYGYTF. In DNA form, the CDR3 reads TGTGCCAGCAGTTTAAACGCAGGGAGGGGGTATGGCTACACCTTC.

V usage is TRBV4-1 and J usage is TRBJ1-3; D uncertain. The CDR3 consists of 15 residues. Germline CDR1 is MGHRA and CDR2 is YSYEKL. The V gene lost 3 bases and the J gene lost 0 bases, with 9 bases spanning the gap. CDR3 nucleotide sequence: TGCGCCAGCAGCCAGACGTGGAGCTCTGGAAACACCATATATTTT. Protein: CASSQTWSSGNTIYF.

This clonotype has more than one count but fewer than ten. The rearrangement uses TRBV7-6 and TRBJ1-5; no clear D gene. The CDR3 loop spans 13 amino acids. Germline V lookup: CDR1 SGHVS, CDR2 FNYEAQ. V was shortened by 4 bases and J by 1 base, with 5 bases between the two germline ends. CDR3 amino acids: CASSYDSNQPQHF. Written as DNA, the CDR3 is TGTGCCAGCAGCTACGACAGCAATCAGCCCCAGCATTTT.

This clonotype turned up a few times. CDR3 bases: TGTGCCAGCCCCCCTAAGGACAGAATGTTTGGCTACACCTTC. Its translation: CASPPKDRMFGYTF. The rearrangement links TRBV2 to TRBJ1-2; tentatively, D is TRBD1 (6 bases). Germline V lookup: CDR1 SNHLY, CDR2 FYNNEI. V was cut by 8 bases and J by 7 bases, with 20 bases left in between. CDR3 size: 14 residues.

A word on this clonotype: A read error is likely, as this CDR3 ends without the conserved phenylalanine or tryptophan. The CDR3 region has the DNA TGTGCCATCAGGGCCCGAGCCGAATTCAATCAGCCCCAGCATTAT. It encodes CAIRARAEFNQPQHY. This sequence joins TRBV10-3 and TRBJ1-5, with no clear D. The CDR3 has 15 residues. Trimming stripped 6 bases from V and 3 bases from J, with 15 bases between. Per the germline V gene, CDR1 is ENHRY and CDR2 is SYGVKD.

CDR3 DNA sequence: TGTGCCAGCAGCCCAGGGAGTTTTAATCAGCCCCAGCATTTT. This encodes CASSPGSFNQPQHF. V is TRBV9 and J is TRBJ1-5, with D possibly matching TRBD1 (5 bases). V lost 4 bases and J lost 4, with 12 bases in between. The CDR3 totals 14 residues. The germline V gene encodes CDR1 SGDLS and CDR2 YYNGEE.

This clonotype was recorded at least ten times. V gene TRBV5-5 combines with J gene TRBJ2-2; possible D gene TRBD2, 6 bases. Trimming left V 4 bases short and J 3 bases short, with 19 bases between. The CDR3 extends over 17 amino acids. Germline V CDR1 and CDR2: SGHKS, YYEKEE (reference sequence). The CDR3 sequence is CASSRQLAALDTGELFF. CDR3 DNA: TGTGCCAGCAGCCGCCAACTAGCAGCCCTGGACACCGGGGAGCTGTTTTTT. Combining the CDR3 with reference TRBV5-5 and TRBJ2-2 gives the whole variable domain DAGVTQSPTHLIKTRGQQVTLRCSPISGHKSVSWYQQVLGQGPQFIFQYYEKEERGRGNFPDRFSARQFPNYSSELNVNALLLGDSALYLCASSRQLAALDTGELFFGEGSRLTVL.

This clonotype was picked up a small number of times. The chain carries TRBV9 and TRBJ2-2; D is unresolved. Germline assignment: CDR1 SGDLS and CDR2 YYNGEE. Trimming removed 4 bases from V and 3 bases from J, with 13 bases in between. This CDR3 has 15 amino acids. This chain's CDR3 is CASSPRLVYTGELFF. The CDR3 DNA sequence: TGTGCCAGCAGCCCCCGGCTAGTCTACACCGGGGAGCTGTTTTTT.

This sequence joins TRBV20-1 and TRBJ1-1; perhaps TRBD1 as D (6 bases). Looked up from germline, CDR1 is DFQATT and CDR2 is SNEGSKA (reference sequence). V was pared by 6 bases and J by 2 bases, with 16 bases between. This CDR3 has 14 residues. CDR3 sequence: CSASWGGFNTEAFF. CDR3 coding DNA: TGCAGTGCCTCATGGGGGGGCTTTAACACTGAAGCTTTCTTT.

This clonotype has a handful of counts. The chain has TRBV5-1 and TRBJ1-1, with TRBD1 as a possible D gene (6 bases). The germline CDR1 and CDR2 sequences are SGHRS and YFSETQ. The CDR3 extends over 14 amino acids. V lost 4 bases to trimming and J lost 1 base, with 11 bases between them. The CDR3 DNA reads TGCGCCAGCAGCGAGGGGGGTAGGAACACTGAAGCTTTCTTT. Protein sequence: CASSEGGRNTEAFF.

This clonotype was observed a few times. Written as DNA, the CDR3 is TGTGCCAGCAGCTTGGGTCCAGGAGGAGATACGCAGTATTTT. Translated, it gives CASSLGPGGDTQYF. This chain connects TRBV7-3 to TRBJ2-3, with D possibly TRBD2 on 5 matching bases. Trimming cost V 3 bases and J 5 bases, with 12 bases left between them. The length of the CDR3 is 14 residues. Germline-derived CDR1 and CDR2 are SGHTA and FQGTGA.